Each of the 19 T cell receptor beta chains below was sequenced from the same sample in a study of human T cells and chemical hapten exposure. Each CDR3 protein gets one entry after TCRdb re-called the 5' RACE reads with MiXCR. The sample has some 150,000 distinct CDR3 sequences; around 4.4% are singletons. The authors extracted total RNA from unfractionated whole blood. The receptors stem from a female donor in good health.

This clonotype was found many times. The chain joins TRBV6-5 to TRBJ1-5; D is unclear. The CDR3 has 18 residues. Trimming stripped 7 bases from V and 0 bases from J, with 22 bases between. The germline V gene encodes CDR1 MNHEY and CDR2 SVGAGI. The CDR3 loop is CASTRTETGTYSNQPQHF. The CDR3 DNA reads TGTGCCAGCACTCGGACGGAAACCGGAACTTATAGCAATCAGCCCCAGCATTTT.

This clonotype showed up just a few times. V and J are TRBV7-9 and TRBJ2-4; D tentatively reads TRBD1 or TRBD2 (6 bases each). The germline V and J ends were trimmed by 0 bases and 9 bases, with 15 bases remaining between them. Germline V lookup: CDR1 SEHNR, CDR2 FQNEAQ (reference sequence). The CDR3 sequence is 15 residues long. CDR3 sequence: CASSLAPGALAIQYF. The CDR3 region has the DNA TGTGCCAGCAGCTTAGCGCCGGGGGCGCTAGCCATTCAGTACTTC.

This clonotype was observed a few times. The V call is TRBV20-1, the J call TRBJ1-2; 8 bases are a match to TRBD1. The germline gives CDR1 DFQATT, CDR2 SNEGSKA (reference sequence). The CDR3 extends over 13 amino acids. With V trimmed by 0 bases and J by 7 bases, 4 bases remained unmatched. Here the CDR3 reads CSARDRTGLGYTF. In DNA, the CDR3 is TGCAGTGCTAGAGATCGGACAGGGCTTGGCTACACCTTC.

This clonotype was observed at least ten times. V usage is TRBV20-1 and J usage is TRBJ2-4, with D tentatively TRBD2 (6 bases). Deletions cut 3 bases from V and 5 bases from J, with 26 bases between. CDR1 and CDR2 from the germline V gene are DFQATT and SNEGSKA (reference sequence). CDR3 length: 18 amino acids. The CDR3 coding sequence is TGCAGTGCTAGCCTCTCCTTTGGAGGGTTGGCAGGCGAAAACATTCAGTACTTC. This translates into CSASLSFGGLAGENIQYF.

This clonotype showed up many times. The V gene is TRBV25-1, the J gene TRBJ2-5, with D hard to call. The length of the CDR3 is 13 residues. The ends were cut back, 3 bases at V and 8 bases at J, with 13 bases in the middle. Germline V gene data show CDR1 as MGHDK and CDR2 as SYGVNS. The CDR3 sequence: CASSDLVPLTQYF. CDR3 DNA: TGTGCCAGCAGTGATCTAGTCCCTCTAACCCAGTACTTC.

This clonotype has ten or more counts. The chain joins TRBV4-3 to TRBJ2-1; 14 bases map to TRBD2. CDR1 and CDR2 (germline): LGHNA, YSLEER. Trimming removed 4 bases from V and 10 bases from J; junction bases left unmatched: 3. This CDR3 is 14 amino acids long. The CDR3 region has the DNA TGCGCCAGCAGCCGGGGACTAGCGGGGGTCGAGCAGTTCTTC. This sequence encodes CASSRGLAGVEQFF.

This clonotype was recorded many times. The DNA for the CDR3 is TGTGCCAGCTCACCAGAAGTGGGTGAAAAACTGTTTTTT. Residues: CASSPEVGEKLFF. The chain uses TRBV18 and TRBJ1-4; D not certain. Germline V lookup: CDR1 KGHSH, CDR2 LQKENI. The CDR3 is 13 amino acids. Trimming stripped 2 bases from V and 7 bases from J, with 8 bases between. The whole variable domain, filled in from reference TRBV18 and TRBJ1-4, reads NAGVMQNPRHLVRRRGQEARLRCSPMKGHSHVYWYRQLPEEGLKFMVYLQKENIIDESGMPKERFSAEFPKEGPSILRIQQVVRGDSAAYFCASSPEVGEKLFFGSGTQLSVL.

This clonotype occurred many times. The genes are TRBV4-1 and TRBJ2-4; 10 bases match TRBD1. Trimming took 1 base from V and 0 from J; bases not matched to a gene: 6. This CDR3 region has 18 residues. In germline, CDR1 is MGHRA, CDR2 YSYEKL. CDR3 sequence reads: CASSQVGQGSLAKNIQYF. In nucleotides, the CDR3 is TGCGCCAGCAGCCAAGTGGGACAGGGGTCCCTAGCCAAAAACATTCAGTACTTC.

In its sample, this clonotype was seen many times. The chain joins TRBV20-1 to TRBJ2-1; no clear D. Between the trimmed V and J ends, which lost 7 bases and 8 bases, there was a span of 9 bases. The CDR3 loop spans 10 amino acids. The germline V gene encodes CDR1 DFQATT and CDR2 SNEGSKA (reference sequence). This CDR3 reads CSGGFYEQFF. The DNA of the CDR3 is TGCAGTGGGGGATTCTATGAGCAGTTCTTC.

This chain links TRBV6-1 with TRBJ1-5, with 12 bases identical to TRBD1. The CDR3 contains 16 residues. Germline lookup yields CDR1 MNHNS and CDR2 SASEGT. Unmatched junction bases numbered 4, after V lost 6 bases and J lost 1 base. This chain's CDR3 is CASRGQGAGSNQPQHF. CDR3 DNA: TGTGCCAGCAGGGGACAGGGGGCGGGAAGCAATCAGCCCCAGCATTTT.

V is TRBV6-2 or TRBV6-3 and J is TRBJ1-1; 10 bases fit TRBD1. V shed 6 bases and J 11 bases; nucleotides not matched to a gene: 6. The germline V gene has CDR1 MNHEY and CDR2 SVGEGT. This CDR3 spans 12 amino acids. The DNA of the CDR3 is TGTGCCAGCAGAAAGACAGGGGGCGCGGCTTTCTTT. Its translation is CASRKTGGAAFF.

The chain links TRBV7-9 to TRBJ2-4; possibly TRBD1 for D (5 bases). Germline-derived CDR1 and CDR2 are SEHNR and FQNEAQ (reference sequence). V was pared by 3 bases and J by 5 bases, with 5 bases between. There are 12 residues in the CDR3. In DNA form, the CDR3 reads TGTGCCAGCAGCTTGACAGAAAACATTCAGTACTTC. It is translated as CASSLTENIQYF.

Ten or more counts support this clonotype. The V gene is TRBV6-2 or TRBV6-3, the J gene TRBJ2-1; 7 bases are shared with TRBD2. Germline V lookup: CDR1 MNHEY, CDR2 SVGEGT. The CDR3 has 15 residues. V gave up 6 bases and J gave up 4 bases; unmatched junction bases: 9. The CDR3 is CASSQTSPRYNEQFF. CDR3 nucleotides: TGTGCCAGCAGCCAGACTAGCCCCCGTTACAATGAGCAGTTCTTC.

Many counts were recorded for this clonotype. This chain joins TRBV24-1 and TRBJ1-5; 9 bases are shared with TRBD1. V was pared by 7 bases and J by 2 bases, with 8 bases of the junction left unmatched. This CDR3 has 16 residues. Germline assignment: CDR1 KGHDR and CDR2 SFDVKD. The CDR3 DNA is TGTGCCACCAGCTCCAACAGGGGGCAAGGCAATCAGCCCCAGCATTTT. This codes for CATSSNRGQGNQPQHF.

The chain links TRBV30 to TRBJ2-7; D might be TRBD1 (6 bases). V lost 2 bases and J lost 2, with 13 bases in between. Germline loops: CDR1 GTSNPN, CDR2 SVGIG (reference sequence). The CDR3 consists of 14 residues. For the CDR3, the DNA is TGTGCCTGGAGTCTTCCAGGGGCGCCCTACGAGCAGTACTTC. This translates into CAWSLPGAPYEQYF.

This clonotype has a count of ten or more. J is TRBJ1-1 and V is TRBV7-2; D gene uncertain. The CDR3 has 12 amino acids. Trimming removed 1 base from V and 9 bases from J, with 9 bases in between. Germline CDR1 and CDR2: SGHTA and FQGNSA. Here the CDR3 reads CASSLVATQAFF. The CDR3 nucleotides read TGTGCCAGCAGCTTAGTTGCAACGCAAGCTTTCTTT. Looking up the rest from reference TRBV7-2 and TRBJ1-1 gives the full variable domain: GAGVSQSPSNKVTEKGKDVELRCDPISGHTALYWYRQSLGQGLEFLIYFQGNSAPDKSGLPSDRFSAERTGGSVSTLTIQRTQQEDSAVYLCASSLVATQAFFGQGTRLTVV.

This clonotype was seen many times. The rearrangement uses TRBV7-2 and TRBJ2-1; D is tentatively TRBD1 or TRBD2 (6 bases each). The CDR3 covers 17 residues. Trimming cost V 1 base and J 6 bases, with 19 bases left between them. Looked up from germline, CDR1 is SGHTA and CDR2 is FQGNSA. The CDR3 region is CASSLGSRGTGANEQFF. CDR3 in DNA: TGTGCCAGCAGCTTAGGTTCAAGGGGAACGGGGGCCAATGAGCAGTTCTTC. The full variable domain, rest sourced from reference TRBV7-2 and TRBJ2-1, is GAGVSQSPSNKVTEKGKDVELRCDPISGHTALYWYRQSLGQGLEFLIYFQGNSAPDKSGLPSDRFSAERTGGSVSTLTIQRTQQEDSAVYLCASSLGSRGTGANEQFFGPGTRLTVL.

The chain combines TRBV10-3 with TRBJ1-1; D gene uncertain. From germline, CDR1 is ENHRY and CDR2 SYGVKD. With 4 bases removed from V and 7 bases from J, the gap between germline ends came to 7 bases. This CDR3 has 11 residues. The DNA for the CDR3 is TGTGCCATCAGTGGGACGGGTGAAGCTTTCTTT. This sequence encodes CAISGTGEAFF.

At least ten counts were recorded for this clonotype. This sequence joins TRBV10-3 and TRBJ2-3; D remains ambiguous. V was pared by 4 bases and J by 1 base, with 9 bases between. The CDR3 sequence is 14 residues long. Germline CDR1 and CDR2: ENHRY and SYGVKD. CDR3 loop: CAISGGIGTDTQYF. In DNA form, the CDR3 reads TGTGCCATCAGTGGGGGAATAGGCACAGATACGCAGTATTTT.